This is a list of T cell receptor beta chains from one sample in a study of beta chain features in type 1 diabetes. Produced via immunoSEQ multiplex PCR; TCRdb's table is partial and in-frame only. The profile shows 640,000 or so clones, around 15% of them singletons. Input material: naive CD4+ T cells from blood. The receptors derive from a man younger than 30 with type 1 diabetes. Each CDR3 is given with its conserved first and last residue. D genes are given only for firm matches. Some rows have no size entry. The others give once, few or many, or a class for an expanded clone.

TRBJ1-2 | TRBV7-8 | NA | few | CASSSIRTGVGGYTF | TGTGCCAGCAGCTCGATTCGGACCGGCGTTGGTGGCTACACCTTC
TRBJ1-5 | TRBV5-1 | NA | NA | CASSLEGRNQPQHF | TGCGCCAGCAGCTTGGAGGGGCGCAATCAGCCCCAGCATTTT
TRBJ2-5 | TRBV7-9 | NA | NA | CASSLKGGEETQYF | TGTGCCAGCAGCTTAAAAGGGGGGGAAGAGACCCAGTACTTC
TRBJ2-3 | TRBV2 | NA | NA | CASSAGTDTQYF | TGTGCCAGCTCGGCGGGCACAGATACGCAGTATTTT
TRBJ2-7 | TRBV5-1 | TRBD1 | NA | CASSADRGSSEQYF | TGCGCCAGCAGCGCGGACAGGGGATCTTCCGAGCAGTACTTC
TRBJ2-2 | TRBV7-6 | NA | few | CASSSRGGNTGELFF | TGTGCCAGCAGCTCCCGGGGCGGAAACACCGGGGAGCTGTTTTTT
TRBJ2-7 | TRBV6-1 | NA | NA | CASSESGYEQYF | TGTGCCAGCAGTGAATCGGGATACGAGCAGTACTTC
TRBJ1-2 | TRBV27 | NA | few | CASRGSAGIGYTF | TGTGCCAGCAGGGGTTCGGCTGGTATAGGCTACACCTTC
TRBJ2-3 | TRBV2 | TRBD1 | NA | CASRDRGADTQYF | TGTGCCAGCAGGGACAGGGGAGCAGATACGCAGTATTTT
TRBJ1-2 | TRBV13 | NA | few | CASSLSGRYYGYTF | TGTGCCAGCAGCTTATCGGGCAGATACTATGGCTACACCTTC
TRBJ1-5 | TRBV29-1 | NA | few | CSVRTDSNQPQHF | TGCAGCGTCCGGACAGATAGCAATCAGCCCCAGCATTTT
TRBJ1-1 | TRBV19 | TRBD1 | few | CASSWTGMNTEAFF | TGTGCCAGTAGTTGGACAGGAATGAACACTGAAGCTTTCTTT
TRBJ2-5 | TRBV28 | NA | NA | CASSSGGGETQYF | TGTGCCAGCAGTTCGGGTGGGGGGGAGACCCAGTACTTC
TRBJ1-1 | TRBV7-2 | NA | few | CASSSDSNTEAFF | TGTGCCAGCAGCTCCGACAGCAACACTGAAGCTTTCTTT
TRBJ2-7 | TRBV27 | NA | NA | CASSPRGGTYEQYF | TGTGCCAGCAGTCCCCGGGGTGGAACCTACGAGCAGTACTTC
TRBJ1-5 | TRBV6-1 | NA | NA | CASNGGSPGNQPQHF | TGTGCCTCCAACGGTGGCAGTCCAGGCAATCAGCCCCAGCATTTT
TRBJ2-1 | TRBV27 | NA | NA | CASSLSFIGNEQFF | TGTGCCAGCAGTTTATCTTTTATAGGGAATGAGCAGTTCTTC
TRBJ2-5 | TRBV5-4 | NA | NA | CASSLSGTEETQYF | TGTGCCAGCAGCTTGTCAGGGACCGAAGAGACCCAGTACTTC
TRBJ1-5 | TRBV30 | NA | NA | CASIGRGMNQPQHF | TGTGCCTCCATAGGTCGGGGTATGAATCAGCCCCAGCATTTT
TRBJ1-2 | TRBV7-2 | TRBD1 | NA | CASSIQGADYGYTF | TGTGCCAGCAGCATACAGGGGGCGGACTATGGCTACACCTTC
TRBJ2-7 | TRBV4-1 | NA | few | CASSQVLERNSYEQYF | TGCGCCAGCAGCCAAGTTCTTGAGCGAAACTCCTACGAGCAGTACTTC
TRBJ1-5 | TRBV18 | TRBD1 | few | CASSRGTGEDQPQHF | TGTGCCAGCTCACGAGGGACAGGGGAGGATCAGCCCCAGCATTTT
TRBJ2-5 | TRBV29-1 | NA | NA | CSVDTGPGAQYF | TGCAGCGTTGACACAGGGCCGGGGGCCCAGTACTTC
TRBJ1-2 | TRBV4-1 | NA | few | CASSQETVPNYGYTF | TGCGCCAGCAGCCAAGAGACAGTGCCTAACTATGGCTACACCTTC
TRBJ2-3 | TRBV7-9 | NA | few | CASSRGQGSTDTQYF | TGTGCCAGCAGCCGGGGGCAGGGTAGCACAGATACGCAGTATTTT
TRBJ2-1 | TRBV25-1 | NA | few | CASRKAGLSYNEQFF | TGTGCCAGCAGGAAGGCGGGGCTCTCCTACAATGAGCAGTTCTTC
TRBJ2-3 | TRBV14 | NA | few | CASSQEGTSTDTQYF | TGTGCCAGCAGCCAAGAGGGGACTAGCACAGATACGCAGTATTTT
TRBJ2-1 | TRBV4-1 | NA | NA | CASSQGLNALNEQFF | TGCGCCAGCAGCCAAGGACTCAACGCCCTCAATGAGCAGTTCTTC